The 15 T cell receptor beta chains in this list originate from one sample, sequenced in a study of cytomegalovirus exposure and HLA in healthy donors. Primers included in the PCR were 60 Vbeta and 13 Jbeta primers. The data were produced by immunoSEQ multiplex PCR, yet TCRdb's version contains in-frame clones alone and is incomplete. In the table there are 30,000 to 45,000 clones, 80% to 90% of which are singletons. Sequenced input: PBMCs. These receptors all stem from a woman in her late teens or twenties in good health and CMV-seronegative.

The chain employs TRBV28 and TRBJ1-2; D ambiguous. The CDR3 is 13 residues long. Trimming took 3 bases from V and 4 from J, leaving 9 bases between them. The V gene's germline CDR1 is MDHEN and CDR2 SYDVKM. CDR3 DNA sequence: TGTGCCAGCAGTTTGAGCAAACCCTATGGCTACACCTTC. It encodes CASSLSKPYGYTF.

In the case of this clone: One junction end does not reproduce the germline sequence, and a read error may be involved. In the same sample, other DNA sequences code for this CDR3. The rearrangement joins TRBV7-9 to TRBJ1-1; D gene uncertain. Germline CDR1 is SEHNR and CDR2 is FQNEAQ (reference sequence). The CDR3 sequence is 12 residues long. DNA for the CDR3: TGTTCCAGCAGCTTCGGCGGCACTGAAGCTTTCTTT. This translates into CSSSFGGTEAFF.

The chain employs TRBV12-5 and TRBJ2-1; 10 nucleotides line up with TRBD2. Germline lookup yields CDR1 LGHNT and CDR2 FRNRAP. This CDR3 is 17 amino acids long. Trimming took 1 base from V and 9 from J; bases not matched to a gene: 12. The CDR3 region is CASGLGISGRAALEQFF. As DNA, the CDR3 is TGTGCTAGTGGTTTGGGAATAAGCGGGAGGGCCGCCCTTGAGCAGTTCTTC.

The gene calls are TRBV9 and TRBJ1-4; 10 bases fit TRBD1. V gave up 2 bases and J gave up 6 bases; unmatched junction bases: 1. Per the germline V gene, CDR1 is SGDLS and CDR2 is YYNGEE. The CDR3 runs to 14 residues. In DNA, the CDR3 is TGTGCCAGCAGCGTTGGGACAGGGGATGAAAAACTGTTTTTT. This codes for CASSVGTGDEKLFF. Full variable domain (remainder filled in from reference TRBV9 and TRBJ1-4): DSGVTQTPKHLITATGQRVTLRCSPRSGDLSVYWYQQSLDQGLQFLIQYYNGEERAKGNILERFSAQQFPDLHSELNLSSLELGDSALYFCASSVGTGDEKLFFGSGTQLSVL.

J is TRBJ1-6 and V is TRBV5-1, with TRBD1 matching 8 bases. Germline V gene sequence: CDR1 SGHRS, CDR2 YFSETQ. CDR3 length equals 14 residues. V lost 4 bases to trimming and J lost 9 bases; unmatched junction nucleotides: 6. The CDR3 sequence: CASSGGTGGSPLHF. The CDR3 DNA reads as TGCGCCAGCAGCGGAGGGACAGGAGGTTCACCCCTCCACTTT.

J is TRBJ2-7 and V is TRBV5-1, with D hard to call. The CDR3 sequence is 17 residues long. Between the trimmed V and J ends, which lost 0 bases and 3 bases, there was a span of 19 bases. Germline V gives CDR1 SGHRS, CDR2 YFSETQ. CDR3 amino acids: CASSLAGRDILGYEQYF. Here the CDR3 DNA reads TGCGCCAGCAGCTTGGCTGGAAGAGACATACTGGGCTACGAGCAGTACTTC.

The table lists this clone with a few counts. The V call is TRBV5-1, the J call TRBJ2-2; tentative D call: TRBD2 (5 bases). The CDR3 is made up of 21 amino acids. Trimming removed 4 bases at V and 0 bases at J, with 28 bases between. Germline assignment: CDR1 SGHRS and CDR2 YFSETQ. CDR3 sequence: CASSLRRWQATQSANTGELFF. The CDR3 nucleotides read TGCGCCAGCAGCCTACGGAGGTGGCAGGCCACGCAATCAGCGAACACCGGGGAGCTGTTTTTT.

The rearrangement uses TRBV7-2 and TRBJ2-7, with a tentative D call TRBD1 (6 bases). Germline CDR1 SGHTA, CDR2 FQGNSA. The ends were cut back, 6 bases at V and 4 bases at J, with 22 bases in the middle. There are 16 residues in the CDR3. DNA for the CDR3: TGTGCCAGCAGAGAGCCGGGACACCCAAAGGTTTACGAGCAGTACTTC. It encodes CASREPGHPKVYEQYF.

This chain links TRBV6-5 with TRBJ2-7; D is possibly TRBD1 (6 bases). The CDR3 loop spans 12 amino acids. Germline V lookup: CDR1 MNHEY, CDR2 SVGAGI. Trimming took off 8 bases at V and 1 base at J, with 9 bases between the two ends. CDR3 sequence: CASEGDSYEQYF. For the CDR3, the DNA is TGTGCCAGCGAGGGGGATTCCTACGAGCAGTACTTC.

The genes are TRBV9 and TRBJ1-1, with D tentatively TRBD1 (6 bases). The V gene's germline CDR1 is SGDLS and CDR2 YYNGEE. V lost 4 bases to trimming and J lost 8 bases, with 21 bases between them. CDR3 length: 15 amino acids. The DNA for the CDR3 is TGTGCCAGCAGCATTGGGGGAGGGGGATTCGAGGAAGCTTTCTTT. It codes for CASSIGGGGFEEAFF.

The chain combines TRBV6-5 with TRBJ2-1; 13 bases align to TRBD2. In germline, CDR1 is MNHEY, CDR2 SVGAGI. CDR3 length: 16 residues. Trimming at V came to 0 bases and at J to 7 bases, leaving 3 bases not matched to a gene. The CDR3 spells CASSYSTSGGKNEQFF. CDR3 DNA sequence: TGTGCCAGCAGTTACTCGACTAGCGGGGGGAAGAATGAGCAGTTCTTC.

This rearrangement joins TRBV7-3 to TRBJ1-2; 9 nucleotides agree with TRBD1. Germline-derived CDR1 and CDR2 are SGHTA and FQGTGA. This CDR3 contains 15 residues. After removal of 2 bases from V and 7 bases from J, the junction contained 8 bases not matched to a gene. CDR3 region: CASSLGRGQGFGYTF. The CDR3 DNA is TGTGCCAGCAGCTTAGGTCGAGGACAGGGGTTTGGCTACACCTTC.

With regard to this clone: The junction differs from germline at one of its ends, possibly a read error. The CDR3 sequence is CASSQDSYNSPLNF. The CDR3 bases are TGTGCCAGTAGCCAGGACAGCTATAATTCACCCCTCAACTTT. J is TRBJ1-6 and V is TRBV19, with TRBD1 as a possible D gene (6 bases). CDR1 and CDR2 (germline): LNHDA, SQIVND (reference sequence). The CDR3 sequence is 14 residues long.

The chain combines TRBV28 with TRBJ1-2, with D possibly TRBD1 on 5 matching bases. Deletions cut 8 bases from V and 4 bases from J, with 11 bases between. Per the germline V gene, CDR1 is MDHEN and CDR2 is SYDVKM. The CDR3 consists of 12 residues. CDR3 sequence reads: CASGGAFYGYTF. The CDR3 DNA follows: TGTGCCAGCGGCGGGGCTTTCTATGGCTACACCTTC.

This rearrangement joins TRBV6-6 to TRBJ1-6; D call uncertain. Germline V lookup: CDR1 MNHNY, CDR2 SVGAGI (reference sequence). The CDR3 sequence is 14 residues long. The V and J ends lost 8 bases and 6 bases respectively, with 14 bases between them. CDR3 region: CASGLYGPNSPLHF. DNA of the CDR3: TGTGCCAGCGGGCTTTATGGCCCTAATTCACCCCTCCACTTT.